This TCR beta chain is from a study of T cell responses to AZD1222 COVID-19 vaccine. About this clone: Its antigen is unidentified.

Findings and caveats of the study: Females made up more of the donors, who were largely white British, and clonal diversity may have come out too low. Among those given AZD1222, only five or six were seropositive at baseline.

The germline V and J ends were trimmed by 1 base and 7 bases, with 13 bases remaining between them. Germline CDR1 LNHNV, CDR2 YYDKDF (reference sequence). The CDR3 is made up of 15 amino acids. Libraries were prepared by immunoSEQ multiplex PCR; TCRdb keeps only in-frame clonotypes and omits some of them. The table includes around 130,000 clones, 80% to 95% detected once. The input for sequencing was peripheral blood, taken on day 0 of AZD1222 vaccination. The chain has TRBV15 and TRBJ1-4; D is possibly TRBD1 (5 bases). This clonotype was sampled from an adult in good health. The DNA for the CDR3 is TGTGCCACCAGCAGAGCGGGACCGCCGGGTGAAAAACTGTTTTTT. The encoded protein is CATSRAGPPGEKLFF.